This entry features one T cell receptor (beta chain) sequence. Sequencing used immunoSEQ multiplex PCR; TCRdb keeps in-frame clones, though not all of them. This table has hundreds of thousands of clones, around 67% appearing once. The data were taken from a study of shared clonotypes between healthy human individuals. The CDR3 sequence is 18 residues long. Germline loops: CDR1 LNHDA, CDR2 SQIVND (reference sequence). V was clipped by 3 bases and J by 0 bases, with 17 bases between them. The source of this sequence is a woman in her 30s in good health. This chain joins TRBV19 and TRBJ2-2; no definite D call. Sequencing was done on a sample of memory CD4+ T cells sorted from blood. The subset: CD45RA-negative fraction. The DNA for the CDR3 is TGTGCCAGTAGTATCTTGGTCGAGAGTTACGCGAACACCGGGGAGCTGTTTTTT. This sequence encodes CASSILVESYANTGELFF.